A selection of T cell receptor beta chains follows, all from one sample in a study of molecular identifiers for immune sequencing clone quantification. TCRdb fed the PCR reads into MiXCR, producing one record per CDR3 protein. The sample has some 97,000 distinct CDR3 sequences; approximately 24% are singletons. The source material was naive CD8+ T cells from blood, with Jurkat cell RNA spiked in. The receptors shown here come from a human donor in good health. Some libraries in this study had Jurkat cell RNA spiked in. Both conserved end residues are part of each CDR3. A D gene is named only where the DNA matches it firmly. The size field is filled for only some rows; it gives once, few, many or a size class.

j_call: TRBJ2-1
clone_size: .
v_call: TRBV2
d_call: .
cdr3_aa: CASSDLTVTSYNEQFF
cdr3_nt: TGTGCCAGCAGTGACCTGACAGTCACTTCCTACAATGAGCAGTTCTTC

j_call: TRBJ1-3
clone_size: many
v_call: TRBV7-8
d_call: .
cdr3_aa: CASSKGGSRNTIYF
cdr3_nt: TGTGCCAGCAGCAAGGGGGGTTCAAGAAACACCATATATTTT

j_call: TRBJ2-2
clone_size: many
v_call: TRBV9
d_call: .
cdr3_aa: CATRNKATGELFF
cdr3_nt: TGTGCCACCCGGAACAAAGCGACCGGGGAGCTGTTTTTT

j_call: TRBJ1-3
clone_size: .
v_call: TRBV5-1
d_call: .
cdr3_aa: CASSSELAAGNTIYF
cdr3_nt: TGCGCCAGCAGCTCGGAACTCGCCGCTGGAAACACCATATATTTT

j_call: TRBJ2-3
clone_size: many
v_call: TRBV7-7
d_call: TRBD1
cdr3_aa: CASSLNTGGGSDTQYF
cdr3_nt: TGTGCTAGCAGCTTAAATACAGGGGGCGGGTCAGATACGCAGTATTTT

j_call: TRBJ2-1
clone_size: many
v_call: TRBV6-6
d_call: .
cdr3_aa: CASSLQANYVDEQFF
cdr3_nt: TGTGCCAGCAGTCTACAAGCAAATTACGTGGATGAGCAGTTCTTC

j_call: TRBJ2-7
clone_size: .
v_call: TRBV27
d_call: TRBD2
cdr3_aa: CASSGGPSGGGSRYEQYF
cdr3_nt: TGTGCCAGCAGTGGGGGGCCTAGCGGGGGGGGTTCCCGCTACGAGCAGTACTTC

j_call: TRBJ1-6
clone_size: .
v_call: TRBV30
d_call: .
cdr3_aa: CAWSAHRANSYNSPLHF
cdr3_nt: TGTGCCTGGAGTGCACACAGGGCCAACTCCTATAATTCACCCCTCCACTTT

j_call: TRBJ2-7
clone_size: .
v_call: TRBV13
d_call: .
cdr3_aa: CASNLNVNEQYF
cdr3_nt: TGTGCCAGCAACCTGAACGTCAACGAGCAGTACTTC

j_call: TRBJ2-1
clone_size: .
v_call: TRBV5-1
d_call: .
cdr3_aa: CASSLPPVGYNEQFF
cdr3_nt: TGCGCCAGCAGCTTACCTCCTGTCGGCTACAATGAGCAGTTCTTC